This T cell receptor (beta chain) was recorded in a study of shared clonotypes between healthy human individuals. Regarding this clone: What it binds is unknown. The germline gene is not matched at one end of the junction; a read error may be the cause.

Germline V gene sequence: CDR1 MGHRA, CDR2 YSYEKL. This CDR3 is 17 amino acids long. Study findings and constraints: Generation probabilities were higher for clonotypes shared across all four sorted-subset donors than for unshared ones.

Some clones are missing from TCRdb's copy, which holds only in-frame ones; the method was immunoSEQ multiplex PCR. The table has millions of clones, roughly 91% seen once. Terminally differentiated effector memory CD45RA+ cells were excluded by CCR7 positive selection of CD45RO-negative cells. The TCR originated in a man aged 18 to 30 in good health. Some clones in this sample may be carry-over from other donors' samples. Input material: naive CD8+ T cells from PBMCs. The V and J genes are TRBV4-1 and TRBJ2-7; TRBD1 matches at 7 bases. DNA for the CDR3: TGCGCCAGCAGCGAAGAAGAGACAGGGCTCCTCTCCTACGAGCAGTACTTC. As protein: CASSEEETGLLSYEQYF.